The rows below give T cell receptor beta chains drawn from one sample of a study of T cells after yellow fever vaccination. Using its own MiXCR run on the 5' RACE reads, TCRdb lists one record per CDR3 protein. In the table there are 400,000 to 450,000 distinct CDR3 sequences, about 19% of which are singletons. The source was PBMCs, collected before the yellow fever booster vaccination. These receptors all stem from a man younger than 35 who received the YFV17D yellow fever vaccine. CDR3s include the opening cysteine and the closing phenylalanine or tryptophan. The order of the fields is CDR3 protein, CDR3 DNA, clone size, J gene, D gene, V gene. A D gene is named only where the DNA matches it firmly. Size values are once, few and many counts, or a class for expanded clones, and some rows have none.

CDR3aa: CASFTPPFKNTEAFF
CDR3nt: TGTGCCAGCTTCACCCCCCCTTTCAAGAACACTGAAGCTTTCTTT
abundance: NA
j_gene: TRBJ1-1
d_gene: NA
v_gene: TRBV28

CDR3aa: CASSSGGLSQETQYF
CDR3nt: TGTGCCAGCAGTAGCGGGGGGCTTTCTCAGGAGACCCAGTACTTC
abundance: few
j_gene: TRBJ2-5
d_gene: TRBD2
v_gene: TRBV12-3/TRBV12-4

CDR3aa: CASSFLQGGTGELFF
CDR3nt: TGTGCCAGCAGCTTTCTCCAGGGAGGAACCGGGGAGCTGTTTTTT
abundance: few
j_gene: TRBJ2-2
d_gene: NA
v_gene: TRBV7-9

CDR3aa: CASSDPGGWGNTIYF
CDR3nt: TGTGCCAGCAGTGATCCAGGGGGCTGGGGGAACACCATATATTTT
abundance: NA
j_gene: TRBJ1-3
d_gene: TRBD1
v_gene: TRBV6-5

CDR3aa: CASSLGPRGPNQPQHF
CDR3nt: TGTGCCAGCAGCTTAGGCCCCAGGGGGCCCAATCAGCCCCAGCATTTT
abundance: NA
j_gene: TRBJ1-5
d_gene: TRBD1
v_gene: TRBV7-2

CDR3aa: CAISESSSGGGLAKNIQYF
CDR3nt: TGTGCCATCAGTGAGTCGTCCTCGGGTGGGGGATTAGCCAAAAACATTCAGTACTTC
abundance: few
j_gene: TRBJ2-4
d_gene: NA
v_gene: TRBV10-3

CDR3aa: CASSARLLIAFF
CDR3nt: TGTGCCAGCAGCGCCCGACTGCTGATTGCTTTCTTT
abundance: NA
j_gene: TRBJ1-1
d_gene: NA
v_gene: TRBV7-2

CDR3aa: CASSAYRGTDYGYTF
CDR3nt: TGTGCCAGCAGTGCATACAGGGGGACGGACTATGGCTACACCTTC
abundance: few
j_gene: TRBJ1-2
d_gene: TRBD1
v_gene: TRBV6-5

CDR3aa: CSASGGGFTDTQYF
CDR3nt: TGCAGTGCTAGCGGCGGGGGGTTCACAGATACGCAGTATTTT
abundance: NA
j_gene: TRBJ2-3
d_gene: TRBD2
v_gene: TRBV20-1

CDR3aa: CASSYIAGPVTGELFF
CDR3nt: TGTGCCAGCAGCTACATAGCGGGGCCAGTCACCGGGGAGCTGTTTTTT
abundance: NA
j_gene: TRBJ2-2
d_gene: TRBD2
v_gene: TRBV7-2

CDR3aa: CASSSGQGINEKLFF
CDR3nt: TGTGCCAGCAGCTCGGGACAGGGTATTAATGAAAAACTGTTTTTT
abundance: few
j_gene: TRBJ1-4
d_gene: TRBD1
v_gene: TRBV7-9

CDR3aa: CASSQVSPGGSDAGNTIYF
CDR3nt: TGCGCCAGCAGCCAAGTCTCCCCGGGGGGGAGCGATGCTGGAAACACCATATATTTT
abundance: few
j_gene: TRBJ1-3
d_gene: NA
v_gene: TRBV4-3

CDR3aa: CASSPGLFPDTQYF
CDR3nt: TGTGCCAGCTCACCGGGTCTTTTCCCGGATACGCAGTATTTT
abundance: few
j_gene: TRBJ2-3
d_gene: NA
v_gene: TRBV18

CDR3aa: CSARAWAKNIQYF
CDR3nt: TGCAGTGCTAGGGCCTGGGCCAAAAACATTCAGTACTTC
abundance: few
j_gene: TRBJ2-4
d_gene: NA
v_gene: TRBV20-1

CDR3aa: CASHSGGLSYEQYF
CDR3nt: TGTGCCAGCCATAGCGGAGGTTTGTCCTACGAGCAGTACTTC
abundance: NA
j_gene: TRBJ2-7
d_gene: NA
v_gene: TRBV6-1

CDR3aa: CSASGTAKNIQYF
CDR3nt: TGCAGTGCTTCCGGGACAGCCAAAAACATTCAGTACTTC
abundance: few
j_gene: TRBJ2-4
d_gene: NA
v_gene: TRBV20-1

CDR3aa: CASGRTGAADTQYF
CDR3nt: TGTGCCAGCGGACGGACAGGGGCGGCGGATACGCAGTATTTT
abundance: NA
j_gene: TRBJ2-3
d_gene: TRBD1
v_gene: TRBV9

CDR3aa: CASSQGESSQETQYF
CDR3nt: TGCGCCAGCAGCCAAGGGGAAAGTAGCCAAGAGACCCAGTACTTC
abundance: few
j_gene: TRBJ2-5
d_gene: NA
v_gene: TRBV4-1

CDR3aa: CASSLVGQKALHF
CDR3nt: TGTGCCAGCAGTTTAGTAGGGCAAAAGGCCCTCCACTTT
abundance: NA
j_gene: TRBJ1-6
d_gene: NA
v_gene: TRBV28

CDR3aa: CASSYRGFYGYTF
CDR3nt: TGTGCCAGCAGTTACCGGGGATTCTATGGCTACACCTTC
abundance: few
j_gene: TRBJ1-2
d_gene: NA
v_gene: TRBV6-5

CDR3aa: CSVGAHNEQFF
CDR3nt: TGCAGCGTTGGTGCTCACAATGAGCAGTTCTTC
abundance: few
j_gene: TRBJ2-1
d_gene: NA
v_gene: TRBV29-1

CDR3aa: CASSPLRDRVNTEAFF
CDR3nt: TGTGCCAGCTCACCACTCCGGGACAGGGTTAACACTGAAGCTTTCTTT
abundance: few
j_gene: TRBJ1-1
d_gene: TRBD1
v_gene: TRBV18